The sequence of this TCR beta chain was determined in a study of cytomegalovirus exposure and HLA in healthy donors. Only in-frame clones appear in the TCRdb table, and some are missing; sequencing was by immunoSEQ multiplex PCR. In the table there are some 250,000 clones, nearly 90% of which are singletons. Germline CDR1 MNHNY, CDR2 SVGAGI (reference sequence). The CDR3 extends over 13 amino acids. The V and J ends lost 5 bases and 6 bases respectively, with 10 bases between them. The sequence derives from a woman younger than 35 in good health and CMV-seronegative. The genes are TRBV6-6 and TRBJ1-4; no clear D. What was sequenced was PBMCs. This chain's CDR3 is CASSQRGYEKLFF. The CDR3 DNA is TGTGCCAGCAGTCAGCGGGGTTATGAAAAACTGTTTTTT.